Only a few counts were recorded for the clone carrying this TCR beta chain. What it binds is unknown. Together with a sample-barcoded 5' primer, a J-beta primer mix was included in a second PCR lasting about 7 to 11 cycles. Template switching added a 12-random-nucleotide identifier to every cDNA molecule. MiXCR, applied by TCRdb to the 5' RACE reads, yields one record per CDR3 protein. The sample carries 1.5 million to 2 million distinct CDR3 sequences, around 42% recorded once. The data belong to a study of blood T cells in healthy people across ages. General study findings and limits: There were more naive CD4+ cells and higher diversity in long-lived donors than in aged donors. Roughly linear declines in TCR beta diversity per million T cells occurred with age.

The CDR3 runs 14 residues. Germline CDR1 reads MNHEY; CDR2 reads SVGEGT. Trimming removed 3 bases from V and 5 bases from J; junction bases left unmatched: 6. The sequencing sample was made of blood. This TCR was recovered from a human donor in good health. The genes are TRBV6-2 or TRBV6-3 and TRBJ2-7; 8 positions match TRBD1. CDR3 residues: CASSYSRQGNEQYF. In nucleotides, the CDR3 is TGTGCCAGCAGTTATTCGAGACAGGGGAACGAGCAGTACTTC.